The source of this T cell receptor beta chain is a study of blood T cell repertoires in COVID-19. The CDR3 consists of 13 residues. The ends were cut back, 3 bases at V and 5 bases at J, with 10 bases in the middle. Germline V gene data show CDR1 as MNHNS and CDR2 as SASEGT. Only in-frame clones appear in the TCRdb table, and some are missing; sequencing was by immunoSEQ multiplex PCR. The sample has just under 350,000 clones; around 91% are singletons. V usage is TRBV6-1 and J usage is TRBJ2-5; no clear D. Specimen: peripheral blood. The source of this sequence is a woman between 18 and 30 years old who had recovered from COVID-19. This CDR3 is CASSDWPRETQYF. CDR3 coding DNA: TGTGCCAGCAGTGATTGGCCTAGGGAGACCCAGTACTTC.